This TCR beta chain was recovered during a study of T cell responses to AZD1222 COVID-19 vaccine. Broader study findings: Only 5 or 6 people who got AZD1222 tested seropositive at baseline. A rise in Spike-specific TCR breadth and depth followed two AZD1222 doses. Epitopes outside B.1.351 and B.1.1.7 mutated regions reportedly drew nearly half of spike TCRs.

Repertoires were generated with immunoSEQ multiplex PCR, while TCRdb's copy carries only in-frame clones and drops some. The table has 150,000 or so clones, approximately 94% seen once; the top ten hold roughly 5%. CDR3 length: 15 amino acids. Per germline, CDR1 LNHDA and CDR2 SQIVND (reference sequence). V lost 1 base, J lost 10 bases, and 17 bases lay in between. This clone was seen a single time. Its antigen is not known. The gene calls are TRBV19 and TRBJ2-1; a weak D match, TRBD2 (5 bases). The material sequenced was peripheral blood, taken 28 days after the second AZD1222 dose. The origin of this receptor is an adult who received the AZD1222 COVID-19 vaccine. The DNA for the CDR3 is TGTGCCAGTAGTATAGGGGCCAGAGGGATGGCAGAGCAGTTCTTC. Translated: CASSIGARGMAEQFF.